Below are 11 T cell receptor beta chains sequenced from a single sample in a study of early T cells in non-severe SARS-CoV-2 infection. TCRdb re-called the 5' RACE reads through MiXCR, storing one row per CDR3 protein. The data contain about 76,000 distinct CDR3 sequences, 11% of them singletons. The sample consisted of whole blood. The receptors originated from an adult who was a healthcare worker with PCR-confirmed SARS-CoV-2 infection or an uninfected control (not recorded which).

This clonotype was observed at least ten times. The rearrangement uses TRBV5-1 and TRBJ1-1, with 11 nucleotides matching TRBD1. The V and J ends lost 4 bases and 1 base, in that order; junction bases with no gene match: 6. The CDR3 is 16 residues long. Germline assignment: CDR1 SGHRS and CDR2 YFSETQ. This CDR3 is CASSREGQGANTEAFF. In DNA, the CDR3 is TGCGCCAGCAGCCGTGAAGGACAGGGGGCGAACACTGAAGCTTTCTTT.

A few counts support this clonotype. This chain links TRBV3-1 with TRBJ2-5; D may be TRBD2 (6 bases). V shed 6 bases and J shed 0 bases, with 11 bases lying between them. The length of the CDR3 is 14 residues. Looked up from germline, CDR1 is LGHDT and CDR2 is YNNKEL (reference sequence). CDR3 in amino acids: CASRPRDYQETQYF. CDR3 coding DNA: TGTGCCAGCAGGCCCCGGGACTACCAAGAGACCCAGTACTTC.

This clonotype was detected ten times or more. J is TRBJ1-2 and V is TRBV29-1, with 7 nucleotides matching TRBD1. The CDR3 totals 16 residues. Germline assignment: CDR1 SQVTM and CDR2 ANQGSEA. The V gene end was trimmed by 3 bases and the J gene end by 5 bases; junction bases not matched to a gene: 15. The CDR3 loop reads CSVEDRITTFIYGYTF. Written as DNA, the CDR3 is TGCAGCGTTGAGGACAGGATAACGACCTTTATATATGGCTACACCTTC.

This clonotype was seen ten or more times. The rearrangement joins TRBV30 to TRBJ1-2, with a tentative D call TRBD1 (5 bases). The V gene lost 2 bases and the J gene lost 8 bases, with 21 bases spanning the gap. This CDR3 contains 15 residues. The germline V gene encodes CDR1 GTSNPN and CDR2 SVGIG (reference sequence). As DNA, the CDR3 is TGTGCCTGGAGTAATCAAGCGAGGGGACGAATGGGCTACACCTTC. Encoded protein: CAWSNQARGRMGYTF.

The table lists this clonotype with many counts. This sequence joins TRBV7-2 and TRBJ2-7; no definite D call. The CDR3 has 16 residues. Germline CDR1 reads SGHTA; CDR2 reads FQGNSA. The germline V and J ends were trimmed by 6 bases and 2 bases, with 20 bases remaining between them. CDR3 region: CASSPLKGVNPYEQYF. Written as DNA, the CDR3 is TGTGCCAGCAGTCCCTTAAAGGGCGTAAACCCCTACGAGCAGTACTTC.

This clonotype was detected only a few times. The genes are TRBV5-5 and TRBJ1-1, with TRBD1 matching over 7 bases. The CDR3 is made up of 15 amino acids. Germline-derived CDR1 and CDR2 are SGHKS and YYEKEE (reference sequence). The V segment lost 4 bases and the J segment 0 bases; nucleotides outside the gene matches: 6. CDR3 nucleotide sequence: TGTGCCAGCAGCCCCTGGGACAGCCTGAACACTGAAGCTTTCTTT. Amino acid sequence: CASSPWDSLNTEAFF.

This clonotype was observed a single time. This could be a read error, since a much larger clone is one nucleotide away. V is TRBV11-2 and J is TRBJ2-6; the match to TRBD1 covers 8 bases. The CDR3 length is 15 residues. CDR1 SGHAT and CDR2 FQNNGV come from the germline V gene. Here the CDR3 DNA reads TGTGCCAGCAGCTCGGACAGGGCTGGGGCCAACGTCCTGTCTTTC. This translates into CASSSDRAGANVLSF.

This clonotype was seen ten or more times. V and J are TRBV12-3 or TRBV12-4 and TRBJ2-7, with 7 positions matching TRBD1. The CDR3 is 15 residues long. After removal of 3 bases from V and 3 bases from J, the junction contained 8 bases not matched to a gene. This chain's CDR3 is CASSFAGGKVYEQYF. The DNA for the CDR3 is TGTGCCAGCAGTTTCGCAGGGGGTAAAGTCTACGAGCAGTACTTC.

The J gene is TRBJ1-1, the V gene TRBV7-2; no reliable D call. CDR1 is SGHTA and CDR2 is FQGNSA in the germline V gene. V was clipped by 5 bases and J by 0 bases, with 19 bases between them. This CDR3 is 17 amino acids long. CDR3 amino acids: CASSVGFGISMNTEAFF. CDR3 DNA: TGTGCCAGCAGCGTGGGCTTCGGCATATCCATGAACACTGAAGCTTTCTTT.

In its sample, this clonotype was seen a few times. The CDR3 DNA reads TGTGCCAGCAGCGTAGCTAGGGACAGGGGGTCCCCTACCTATGGCTACACCTTC. Encoded protein: CASSVARDRGSPTYGYTF. The chain links TRBV9 to TRBJ1-2; TRBD1 aligns across 11 bases. The CDR3 contains 18 residues. CDR1 and CDR2 from the germline V gene are SGDLS and YYNGEE. Germline trimming cut 0 bases from V and 4 bases from J; bases unmatched to any gene: 11.

At least ten counts were recorded for this clonotype. The rearrangement links TRBV9 to TRBJ2-1; D may be TRBD2 (5 bases). Deletions cut 2 bases from V and 6 bases from J, with 9 bases between. Germline CDR1 is SGDLS and CDR2 is YYNGEE. The CDR3 is 13 residues long. The CDR3 DNA follows: TGTGCCAGCAGCGTGAGGGAGATCAATGAGCAGTTCTTC. It encodes CASSVREINEQFF.